One and the same sample provided the 11 T cell receptor beta chains below, sequenced in a study of T-cell reconstitution after alpha-beta-depleted transplantation in children. Unique molecular identifiers were used to barcode this TCRbeta library. TCRdb re-analysed the PCR reads in MiXCR, keeping a single row per CDR3 protein. Of 500,000 or so distinct CDR3 sequences in the sample, approximately 32% were seen once. The sample here was PBMCs from the stem cell graft donor, taken from the stem cell graft. These receptors all come from a human donor who donated a stem cell graft to a child with aplastic anemia.

The V gene is TRBV7-9, the J gene TRBJ1-2; 10 bases match TRBD1. V was pared by 7 bases and J by 0 bases, with 8 bases of the junction left unmatched. The CDR3 loop spans 16 amino acids. Germline values: CDR1 SEHNR, CDR2 FQNEAQ (reference sequence). For the CDR3, the DNA is TGTGCCAGCAACATGGGGACAGGGGCCACTAACTATGGCTACACCTTC. Amino acids: CASNMGTGATNYGYTF.

A few counts support this clonotype. The chain employs TRBV5-6 and TRBJ2-1, with 8 positions matching TRBD2. Germline-derived CDR1 and CDR2 are SGHDT and YYEEEE. The CDR3 totals 15 residues. V shed 1 base and J 4 bases; nucleotides not matched to a gene: 4. The CDR3 reads CASSLRGTRYNEQFF. CDR3 in DNA: TGTGCCAGCAGCTTGAGGGGGACTAGATACAATGAGCAGTTCTTC.

This clonotype has more than one count but fewer than ten. This chain uses TRBV7-2 with TRBJ1-2; D is unresolved. The CDR3 has 13 residues. With 3 bases removed from V and 0 bases from J, the gap between germline ends came to 5 bases. Germline V lookup: CDR1 SGHTA, CDR2 FQGNSA. CDR3 nucleotides: TGTGCCAGCAGCTTTAGATCTAACTATGGCTACACCTTC. Translated, it gives CASSFRSNYGYTF.

This clonotype was found a few times. The chain recombines TRBV29-1 with TRBJ2-7; 10 positions match TRBD2. The germline CDR1 and CDR2 sequences are SQVTM and ANQGSEA. The CDR3 runs to 17 residues. With V trimmed by 6 bases and J by 6 bases, 20 bases remained unmatched. The chain's CDR3 is CSVELNLAGASGGEQYF. The CDR3 DNA follows: TGCAGCGTCGAGCTGAACCTAGCGGGAGCTTCGGGTGGCGAGCAGTACTTC.

The gene calls are TRBV11-1 and TRBJ2-2, with 7 bases that match TRBD1. The CDR3 is 15 amino acids. J was trimmed by 5 bases and V by 1 base; bases with no gene match: 4. Germline CDR1 and CDR2: SGHAT and FQDESV (reference sequence). CDR3 sequence: CASSLEGTATGELFF. The CDR3 bases are TGTGCCAGCAGCTTAGAGGGGACAGCGACCGGGGAGCTGTTTTTT.

This chain connects TRBV29-1 to TRBJ1-1; D unresolved. This CDR3 spans 15 amino acids. V lost 3 bases and J 3 bases, leaving 17 bases between the germline ends. Germline assignment: CDR1 SQVTM and CDR2 ANQGSEA. The CDR3 loop is CSVDGQLGRDTEAFF. The CDR3 DNA follows: TGCAGCGTTGATGGTCAGTTGGGCCGGGACACTGAAGCTTTCTTT.

This clonotype has a handful of counts. V gene TRBV5-1 combines with J gene TRBJ2-7; D remains ambiguous. Germline values: CDR1 SGHRS, CDR2 YFSETQ. The CDR3 sequence is 12 residues long. V dropped 3 bases and J dropped 5 bases, with 9 bases sitting between them. The CDR3: CASSWARDEQYF. DNA of the CDR3: TGCGCCAGCAGCTGGGCTCGGGACGAGCAGTACTTC.

A few counts support this clonotype. This rearrangement joins TRBV7-8 to TRBJ2-5; D is perhaps TRBD2 (6 bases). The CDR3 is 17 residues long. Per germline, CDR1 SGHVS and CDR2 FQNEAQ. Trimming removed 4 bases from V and 8 bases from J, with 26 bases in between. CDR3 protein: CASSSTRFGGAQGTQYF. The CDR3 DNA follows: TGTGCCAGCAGCTCTACGAGGTTCGGAGGGGCCCAAGGTACCCAGTACTTC.

The chain links TRBV7-2 to TRBJ2-1; D gene unclear. V lost 5 bases, J lost 0 bases, and 14 bases lay in between. Germline V lookup: CDR1 SGHTA, CDR2 FQGNSA. This CDR3 is 16 amino acids long. CDR3 coding DNA: TGTGCCAGCAGCCTTCAACCAAGGAGCTCCTACAATGAGCAGTTCTTC. Encoded protein: CASSLQPRSSYNEQFF.

The DNA of the CDR3 is TGTGCCAGCAGCCAAGGATTAGCGGGAGGGCCCTCCGAGCAGTACTTC. It encodes CASSQGLAGGPSEQYF. The chain joins TRBV3-1 to TRBJ2-7; 11 bases fit TRBD2. With V trimmed by 1 base and J by 6 bases, 8 bases remained unmatched. The CDR3 sequence is 16 residues long. In germline, CDR1 is LGHDT, CDR2 YNNKEL (reference sequence).

The chain has TRBV6-2 or TRBV6-3 and TRBJ2-7, with 9 bases matching TRBD2. The V gene's germline CDR1 is MNHEY and CDR2 SVGEGT. The CDR3 totals 14 residues. J was trimmed by 6 bases and V by 10 bases; bases with no gene match: 13. The CDR3 reads CAIRYSGRGGEQYF. DNA for the CDR3: TGTGCCATTCGATATAGCGGGAGAGGAGGCGAGCAGTACTTC.